This TCR beta chain was documented in a study of OX40 agonist ivuxolimab in advanced cancers. Data came from immunoSEQ multiplex PCR; TCRdb stores just in-frame clones and leaves some out. The sample records tens of thousands of clones, 85% to 95% being singletons. J lost 7 bases, V lost 0 bases, and 7 bases had no gene match. There are 15 residues in the CDR3. CDR1 MNHEY and CDR2 SMNVEV come from the germline V gene (reference sequence). The receptor was derived from an adult with an advanced solid tumor such as melanoma, head and neck, liver or kidney cancer. The sample here was CD4+ or CD8+ T cells sorted from blood, taken in a trial of the OX40 agonist ivuxolimab. The chain is built from TRBV27 and TRBJ2-7; the match to TRBD2 covers 9 bases. The CDR3 protein is CASSLSAGGSREQYF. The CDR3 coding sequence is TGTGCCAGCAGTTTATCAGCGGGAGGTTCCCGAGAGCAGTACTTC.